This is a list of T cell receptor beta chains from one sample in a study of blood T cell repertoires in COVID-19. Some clones are missing from TCRdb's copy, which holds only in-frame ones; the method was immunoSEQ multiplex PCR. Of around 180,000 clones in the sample, roughly 86% were seen once. The sequencing input was peripheral blood. The source is a woman under 40 with active or convalescent COVID-19. The conserved cysteine and the conserved F or W are not part of the CDR3 here. Each record gives: V gene, CDR3 protein.

>TRBV19
ASSMKGLAGVETQY
>TRBV4-1
ASSPGRGTKYGYT
>TRBV28
ASSPYGTGANNSPLH
>TRBV5-8
ASSQRSGLPYEQY
>TRBV10-1
ASSAERGTNTGELF
>TRBV3-1/TRBV3-2
ASSQDLDISFSSTDTQY
>TRBV6-1
ASSGEGTSGRHEQY
>TRBV27
ASTTGQGNQPQH
>TRBV3-1/TRBV3-2
ASSQPGTAGGEKLF
>TRBV28
ASSPPTGHNSPLH
>TRBV3-1/TRBV3-2
ASSQAGEAF
>TRBV4-1
ASSQRQGRTDTQY
>TRBV9
ASSVQVDNSPLH
>TRBV3-1/TRBV3-2
ASSRTDRSFSYEQY
>TRBV9
ASSASIHSNYGYT
>TRBV9
ASSVSGGLQPQH
>TRBV15
ATSRDPNQPQH
>TRBV12-5
ASGLGQGTGANVLT
>TRBV19
ASSGTSAFMKQY
>TRBV5-4
ASSLSVTSGGYEQY
>TRBV18
ASGLAIQETQY
>TRBV9
ASSARDRGQDYGYT
>TRBV11-3
ASSLQRGGGNTIY
>TRBV10-3
AISIRTGQGPMEQF
>TRBV30
AWSPSGNTEAF
>TRBV5-4
AGRETSTDTQY
>TRBV2
ASSVDGGATDTQY
>TRBV5-1
ASSLAGGQGNQPQH
>TRBV6-4
ASSDRRSPSSEQF